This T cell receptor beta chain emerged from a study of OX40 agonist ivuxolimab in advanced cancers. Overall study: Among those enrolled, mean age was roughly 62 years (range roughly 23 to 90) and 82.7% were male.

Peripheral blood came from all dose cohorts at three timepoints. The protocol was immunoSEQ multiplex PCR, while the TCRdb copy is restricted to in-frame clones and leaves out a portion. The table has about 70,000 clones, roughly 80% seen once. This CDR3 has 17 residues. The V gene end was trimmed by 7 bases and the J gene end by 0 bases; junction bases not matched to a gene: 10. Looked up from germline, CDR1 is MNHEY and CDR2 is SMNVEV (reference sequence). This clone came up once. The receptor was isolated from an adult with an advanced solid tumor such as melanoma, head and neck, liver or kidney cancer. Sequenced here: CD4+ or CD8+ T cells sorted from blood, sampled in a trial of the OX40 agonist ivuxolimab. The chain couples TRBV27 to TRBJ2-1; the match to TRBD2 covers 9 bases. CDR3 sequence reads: CASKSLAGPSSYNEQFF. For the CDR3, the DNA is TGTGCCAGCAAGTCGCTAGCGGGGCCAAGCTCCTACAATGAGCAGTTCTTC.